The 27 T cell receptor beta chains reported below all come from one sample, sequenced in a study of OX40 agonist ivuxolimab in advanced cancers. Here immunoSEQ multiplex PCR was the method, and the copy in TCRdb shows in-frame clones only, minus some. This sample carries 95,000 to 150,000 clones, 80% to 90% of them seen once, and the ten largest clones take 0.55%. The sequenced sample was CD4+ or CD8+ T cells sorted from blood, obtained in a trial of the OX40 agonist ivuxolimab. The receptor set was obtained from an adult with an advanced solid tumor such as melanoma, head and neck, liver or kidney cancer.

The chain joins TRBV5-1 to TRBJ1-5; 8 bases match TRBD1. Per the germline V gene, CDR1 is SGHRS and CDR2 is YFSETQ. CDR3 length equals 14 residues. V dropped 4 bases and J dropped 7; count of bases not matched to a gene: 7. CDR3 nucleotide sequence: TGCGCCAGCAGCCCTCAGGGGGCCAACCAGCCCCAGCATTTT. This encodes CASSPQGANQPQHF.

This clone appeared once. This chain uses TRBV19 with TRBJ2-6; no definite D call. Germline V gene data show CDR1 as LNHDA and CDR2 as SQIVND (reference sequence). CDR3 size: 13 residues. Trimming stripped 6 bases from V and 1 base from J, with 4 bases between. The chain's CDR3 is CASRNSGANVLTF. The CDR3 DNA reads as TGTGCCAGTAGGAATTCTGGGGCCAACGTCCTGACTTTC.

The V gene is TRBV29-1, the J gene TRBJ2-7, with 8 bases aligning to TRBD2. This CDR3 region has 12 residues. V shed 3 bases and J 3 bases; nucleotides not matched to a gene: 1. Germline V lookup: CDR1 SQVTM, CDR2 ANQGSEA. The CDR3 protein is CSVEAGGYEQYF. The CDR3 DNA sequence: TGCAGCGTTGAGGCGGGGGGCTACGAGCAGTACTTC.

This clone has a single count. This chain links TRBV28 with TRBJ1-2; D uncertain. CDR1 MDHEN and CDR2 SYDVKM come from the germline V gene. This CDR3 has 12 residues. V was cut by 9 bases and J by 5 bases, with 13 bases left in between. The CDR3 here is CASYRPPYGYTF. CDR3 coding DNA: TGTGCCAGTTACAGACCTCCTTATGGCTACACCTTC.

The rearrangement joins TRBV29-1 to TRBJ1-3; D remains unclear. This CDR3 is built from 14 residues. The germline V gene has CDR1 SQVTM and CDR2 ANQGSEA. Trimming removed 0 bases at V and 0 bases at J, with 6 bases between. The CDR3 DNA is TGCAGCGTTGAAGATGTTACCTCTGGAAACACCATATATTTT. Translation gives CSVEDVTSGNTIYF.

The chain joins TRBV6-1 to TRBJ2-5; D unclear. The CDR3 consists of 14 residues. Trimming shortened V by 2 bases and J by 0 bases, and 7 bases separated the two germline ends. The germline V gene has CDR1 MNHNS and CDR2 SASEGT. CDR3 region: CASSEIVYQETQYF. Here the CDR3 DNA reads TGTGCCAGCAGTGAAATCGTGTACCAAGAGACCCAGTACTTC.

The V and J genes are TRBV19 and TRBJ1-1; 8 bases match TRBD1. The length of the CDR3 is 15 residues. The germline gives CDR1 LNHDA, CDR2 SQIVND (reference sequence). The V and J ends lost 6 bases and 1 base, in that order; junction bases with no gene match: 7. DNA of the CDR3: TGTGCCAGTAGAGAATTGGGGACAGGGAACACTGAAGCTTTCTTT. Residues: CASRELGTGNTEAFF.

V usage is TRBV6-1 and J usage is TRBJ1-2, with TRBD1 as a possible D gene (5 bases). Germline CDR1 and CDR2: MNHNS and SASEGT. Trimming left V 7 bases short and J 2 bases short, with 8 bases between. CDR3 length: 12 residues. CDR3 sequence reads: CASNGANYGYTF. In DNA form, the CDR3 reads TGTGCCAGCAACGGGGCCAACTATGGCTACACCTTC.

This chain links TRBV6-4 with TRBJ1-6; maybe TRBD1 (6 bases). V shed 5 bases and J shed 5 bases, with 13 bases lying between them. The germline CDR1 and CDR2 sequences are MRHNA and SNTAGT. This CDR3 is built from 15 residues. CDR3 DNA: TGTGCCAGCAGTAAACCGGGACACCATAATTCACCCCTCCACTTT. Its translation is CASSKPGHHNSPLHF.

A note on this clone: The sample contains more than one DNA sequence encoding this CDR3. The chain links TRBV7-2 to TRBJ2-1, with D uncertain. Trimming removed 1 base at V and 0 bases at J, with 7 bases between. This CDR3 contains 15 residues. CDR1 is SGHTA, CDR2 FQGNSA, per germline. The CDR3 coding sequence is TGTGCCAGCAGCTTAGTCGGAAGCTCCTACAATGAGCAGTTCTTC. Its protein product is CASSLVGSSYNEQFF.

V and J are TRBV7-9 and TRBJ2-2; D might be TRBD1 (6 bases). CDR1 is SEHNR, CDR2 FQNEAQ, per germline (reference sequence). Deletions cut 1 base from V and 5 bases from J, with 11 bases between. The CDR3 is made up of 15 amino acids. The CDR3 region is CASSLEWTATGELFF. The CDR3 nucleotides read TGTGCCAGCAGCTTAGAATGGACAGCGACCGGGGAGCTGTTTTTT.

The chain combines TRBV7-9 with TRBJ2-5, with 10 bases lining up with TRBD2. Unmatched junction bases numbered 1, after V lost 4 bases and J lost 2 bases. The germline V gene encodes CDR1 SEHNR and CDR2 FQNEAQ (reference sequence). This CDR3 region has 14 residues. The CDR3 DNA reads as TGTGCCAGCAGCTCAGCGGGGGGGCAAGAGACCCAGTACTTC. As protein: CASSSAGGQETQYF.

The chain is built from TRBV30 and TRBJ1-5; 7 bases match TRBD1. J gave up 6 bases and V 5 bases, and 7 bases lay outside the gene matches. Germline values: CDR1 GTSNPN, CDR2 SVGIG (reference sequence). The CDR3 is 13 amino acids. The CDR3 DNA reads TGTGCCTGGCAGCAGGGGGGTGGTCAGCCCCAGCATTTT. It is translated as CAWQQGGGQPQHF.

The gene calls are TRBV2 and TRBJ1-1, with D possibly matching TRBD1 (6 bases). This CDR3 is built from 14 residues. V was clipped by 4 bases and J by 2 bases, with 11 bases between them. Looked up from germline, CDR1 is SNHLY and CDR2 is FYNNEI. CDR3 residues: CASSAGTLNTEAFF. CDR3 sequence (DNA): TGTGCCAGCAGTGCCGGGACACTTAACACTGAAGCTTTCTTT.

The chain couples TRBV6-4 to TRBJ2-2; D gene ambiguous. The CDR3 contains 13 residues. The V gene lost 2 bases and the J gene lost 5 bases, with 6 bases spanning the gap. CDR1 and CDR2 (germline): MRHNA, SNTAGT. Written as DNA, the CDR3 is TGTGCCAGCAGTGACAGAGCTACCGGGGAGCTGTTTTTT. This gives the protein CASSDRATGELFF.

V is TRBV29-1 and J is TRBJ2-3; weak D call: TRBD2 (6 bases). Per the germline V gene, CDR1 is SQVTM and CDR2 is ANQGSEA. Trimming pared 0 bases from V and 2 bases from J, leaving 15 bases between. This CDR3 has 16 amino acids. The CDR3 loop reads CSVEDLGGYSTDTQYF. DNA of the CDR3: TGCAGCGTTGAAGATTTGGGGGGATACTCCACAGATACGCAGTATTTT.

The chain links TRBV5-1 to TRBJ1-1; D is unresolved. CDR3 length: 13 amino acids. V was pared by 4 bases and J by 1 base, with 8 bases between. Germline V CDR1 and CDR2: SGHRS, YFSETQ. CDR3 sequence (DNA): TGCGCCAGCAGCACGGACTCGAACACTGAAGCTTTCTTT. It is translated as CASSTDSNTEAFF.

V and J are TRBV4-1 and TRBJ2-7; 7 bases are a match to TRBD1. CDR1 and CDR2 (germline): MGHRA, YSYEKL. V was pared by 9 bases and J by 0 bases, with 2 bases of the junction left unmatched. CDR3 length equals 12 residues. The CDR3 DNA reads TGCGCCAGTCGGGACAGCTCCTACGAGCAGTACTTC. Protein: CASRDSSYEQYF.

The chain employs TRBV7-9 and TRBJ1-2; 7 nucleotides align to TRBD1. The CDR3 contains 15 residues. V dropped 2 bases and J dropped 5; count of bases not matched to a gene: 8. Germline CDR1 and CDR2: SEHNR and FQNEAQ (reference sequence). CDR3 region: CASSLSMTGQYGYTF. The CDR3 nucleotides are TGTGCCAGCAGCTTATCAATGACAGGGCAATATGGCTACACCTTC.

CDR3 residues: CASSVGSTPSYEQYF. DNA of the CDR3: TGTGCCAGCAGCGTAGGTAGTACACCTTCCTACGAGCAGTACTTC. The chain couples TRBV9 to TRBJ2-7; D unresolved. V lost 0 bases to trimming and J lost 1 base, with 11 bases between them. Per germline, CDR1 SGDLS and CDR2 YYNGEE. This CDR3 is 15 amino acids long.

This clone showed up just once. The rearrangement links TRBV6-1 to TRBJ1-5; D might be TRBD1 (6 bases). V shed 4 bases and J shed 4 bases, with 14 bases lying between them. The CDR3 is made up of 15 amino acids. From germline, CDR1 is MNHNS and CDR2 SASEGT. CDR3 sequence: CASSAPPDRNQPQHF. CDR3 bases: TGTGCCAGCAGTGCCCCGCCCGACAGGAATCAGCCCCAGCATTTT.

This rearrangement joins TRBV27 to TRBJ2-1; D ambiguous. From germline, CDR1 is MNHEY and CDR2 SMNVEV (reference sequence). V lost 2 bases to trimming and J lost 6 bases, with 11 bases between them. The CDR3 loop spans 14 amino acids. Here the CDR3 DNA reads TGTGCCAGCAGTTTAACAGCATCGTTCAATGAGCAGTTCTTC. Translation gives CASSLTASFNEQFF.

This sequence joins TRBV7-8 and TRBJ2-5, with D maybe TRBD2 (6 bases). V lost 10 bases and J 1 base, leaving 13 bases between the germline ends. CDR3 size: 13 residues. Germline V CDR1 and CDR2: SGHVS, FQNEAQ. CDR3 amino acids: CATERGFQETQYF. CDR3 in DNA: TGTGCCACCGAACGGGGGTTCCAAGAGACCCAGTACTTC.

V gene TRBV7-9 combines with J gene TRBJ1-6; the match to TRBD1 covers 7 bases. The CDR3 covers 16 residues. CDR1 is SEHNR, CDR2 FQNEAQ, per germline (reference sequence). The V gene end was trimmed by 4 bases and the J gene end by 7 bases; junction bases not matched to a gene: 10. This CDR3 reads CASSSRYRGVNSPLHF. The CDR3 nucleotides are TGTGCCAGCAGCTCAAGATACAGGGGCGTGAATTCACCCCTCCACTTT. The full variable domain, in which reference TRBV7-9 and TRBJ1-6 provide the parts outside the CDR3, is DTGVSQNPRHKITKRGQNVTFRCDPISEHNRLYWYRQTLGQGPEFLTYFQNEAQLEKSRLLSDRFSAERPKGSFSTLEIQRTEQGDSAMYLCASSSRYRGVNSPLHFGNGTRLTVT.

The gene calls are TRBV7-2 and TRBJ2-2; D not certain. Trimming left V 4 bases short and J 2 bases short, with 5 bases between. Germline CDR1 and CDR2: SGHTA and FQGNSA. There are 13 residues in the CDR3. CDR3: CASSSVNTGELFF. For the CDR3, the DNA is TGTGCCAGCAGCTCCGTTAACACCGGGGAGCTGTTTTTT.

The rearrangement links TRBV19 to TRBJ1-1; D not resolved. V was clipped by 5 bases and J by 0 bases, with 10 bases between them. The V gene's germline CDR1 is LNHDA and CDR2 SQIVND (reference sequence). This CDR3 contains 14 residues. CDR3 amino acids: CASSPTVMNTEAFF. The CDR3 DNA reads as TGTGCCAGTAGTCCGACGGTAATGAACACTGAAGCTTTCTTT.

The rearrangement links TRBV4-1 to TRBJ2-4; D perhaps matches TRBD1 (6 bases). Germline CDR1 and CDR2: MGHRA and YSYEKL. The CDR3 consists of 16 residues. V was pared by 4 bases and J by 3 bases, with 16 bases between. CDR3 bases: TGCGCCAGCAGCCCAGAGGGAGCAGGGGTCAAAAACATTCAGTACTTC. This gives the protein CASSPEGAGVKNIQYF.